This T cell receptor (beta chain) is drawn from a study of blood T cell repertoires in COVID-19. The wider study: PBMCs, B-cell-depleted T cells, or T cells provided the cDNA or gDNA that made up the material.

Here immunoSEQ multiplex PCR was the method, and the copy in TCRdb shows in-frame clones only, minus some. The sample records 100,000 to 150,000 clones, roughly 84% being singletons. The sequenced sample consisted of peripheral blood. The sequence derives from a man aged 60 to 69 with acute or convalescent COVID-19.

This chain's CDR3 is CASSQRGDEQYF. CDR3 nucleotide sequence: TGCGCCAGCAGCCAACGGGGGGACGAGCAGTACTTC. The chain links TRBV4-1 to TRBJ2-7; 7 bases map to TRBD2. Germline-derived CDR1 and CDR2 are MGHRA and YSYEKL. This CDR3 has 12 residues. J was trimmed by 5 bases and V by 2 bases; bases with no gene match: 0.